The clone carrying this T cell receptor beta chain was recorded only once. Its antigen is still unknown. The sample comes from a study of cytomegalovirus exposure and HLA in healthy donors. Findings and caveats of the study: Confirmation was obtained in vitro that a few CMV-associated chains are specific for CMV antigens.

There are 15 residues in the CDR3. Germline assignment: CDR1 LNHNV and CDR2 YYDKDF (reference sequence). V lost 0 bases and J 1 base, leaving 10 bases between the germline ends. The primer mix had 60 Vbeta and 13 Jbeta primers. Libraries were prepared by immunoSEQ multiplex PCR; TCRdb keeps only in-frame clonotypes and omits some of them. Among about 70,000 clones listed, about nine tenths were seen once. The sequence was obtained from a woman in her 30s in good health and CMV-seronegative. The specimen sequenced was PBMCs. V usage is TRBV15 and J usage is TRBJ2-7; D may be TRBD1 (6 bases). This CDR3 is CATSRDRGSSYEQYF. The DNA for the CDR3 is TGTGCCACCAGCAGAGATAGGGGGAGTTCCTACGAGCAGTACTTC.